This record looks at one T cell receptor (beta chain) sequence and its context. The antigen is unknown. The CDR3 extends over 15 amino acids. CDR1 and CDR2 from the germline V gene are LGHDT and YNNKEL (reference sequence). The ends lost 3 bases at V and 1 base at J; junction bases unmatched: 3. The data belong to a study of T-cell reconstitution after alpha-beta-depleted transplantation in children. Study-wide results and limits: Reportedly, alpha-beta T cells present about two months post-transplant originated from several hundred expanded clones of graft origin. Diversity of TCRbeta at day 60 was high in some patients, arising from surviving recipient T cells and thymic progenitors.

It was with unique molecular identifiers that the TCRbeta library was prepared. From the PCR reads, TCRdb called clonotypes with MiXCR, one entry per CDR3 protein. The table includes fewer than 750,000 distinct CDR3 sequences, 25% to 30% detected once. The sequence derives from a boy under two years old with Wiskott-Aldrich syndrome, due to receive a stem cell transplant. The chain uses TRBV3-1 and TRBJ2-7; TRBD2 aligns across 10 bases. The sequenced sample was PBMCs, obtained before TCRalphabeta/CD19-depleted stem cell transplant. The CDR3 DNA reads as TGTGCCAGCAGCCAGCTAGCGGGAGTGTCCTACGAGCAGTACTTC. Protein product: CASSQLAGVSYEQYF.